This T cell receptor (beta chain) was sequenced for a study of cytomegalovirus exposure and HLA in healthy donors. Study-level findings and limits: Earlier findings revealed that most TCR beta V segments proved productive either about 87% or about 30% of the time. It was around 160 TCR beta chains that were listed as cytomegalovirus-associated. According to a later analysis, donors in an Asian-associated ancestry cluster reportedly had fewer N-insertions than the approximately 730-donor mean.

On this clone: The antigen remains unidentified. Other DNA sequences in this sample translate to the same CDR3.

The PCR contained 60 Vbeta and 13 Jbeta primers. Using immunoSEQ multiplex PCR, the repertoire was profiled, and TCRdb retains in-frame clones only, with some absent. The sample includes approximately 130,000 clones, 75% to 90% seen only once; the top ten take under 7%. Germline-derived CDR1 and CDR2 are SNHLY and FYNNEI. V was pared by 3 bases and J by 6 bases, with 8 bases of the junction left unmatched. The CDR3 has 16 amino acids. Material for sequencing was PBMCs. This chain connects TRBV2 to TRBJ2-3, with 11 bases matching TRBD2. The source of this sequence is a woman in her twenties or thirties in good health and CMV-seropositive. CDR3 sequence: CASSDHLAGGGDTQYF. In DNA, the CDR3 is TGTGCCAGCAGTGACCACTTAGCGGGAGGGGGGGATACGCAGTATTTT.